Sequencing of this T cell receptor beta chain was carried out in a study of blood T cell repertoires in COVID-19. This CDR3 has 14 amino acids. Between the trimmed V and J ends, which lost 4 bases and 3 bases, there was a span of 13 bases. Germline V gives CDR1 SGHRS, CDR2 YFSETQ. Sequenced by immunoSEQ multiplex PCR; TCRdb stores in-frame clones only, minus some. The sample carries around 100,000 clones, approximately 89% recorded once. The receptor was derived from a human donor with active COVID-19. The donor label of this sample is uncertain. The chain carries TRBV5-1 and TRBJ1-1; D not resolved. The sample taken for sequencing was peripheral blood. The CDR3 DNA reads TGCGCCAGCAGCCGGACGAGGGTTTACACTGAAGCTTTCTTT. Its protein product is CASSRTRVYTEAFF.